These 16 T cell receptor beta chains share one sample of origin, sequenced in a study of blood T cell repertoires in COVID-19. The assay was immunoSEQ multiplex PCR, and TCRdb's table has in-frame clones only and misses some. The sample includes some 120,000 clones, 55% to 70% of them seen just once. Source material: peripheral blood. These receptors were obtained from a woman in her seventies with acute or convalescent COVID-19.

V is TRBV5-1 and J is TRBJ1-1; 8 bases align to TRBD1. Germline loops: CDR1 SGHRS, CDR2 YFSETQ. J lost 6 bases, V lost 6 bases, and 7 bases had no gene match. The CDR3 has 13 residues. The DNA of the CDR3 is TGCGCCAGCACCCGACAGGGGACCCCTGAAGCTTTCTTT. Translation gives CASTRQGTPEAFF.

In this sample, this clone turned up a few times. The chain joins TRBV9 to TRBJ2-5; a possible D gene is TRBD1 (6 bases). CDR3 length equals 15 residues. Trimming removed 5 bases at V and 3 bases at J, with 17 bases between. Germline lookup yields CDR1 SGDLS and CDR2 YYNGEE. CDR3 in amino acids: CASSPHVTGKETQYF. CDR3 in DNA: TGTGCCAGCAGTCCCCACGTGACAGGCAAAGAGACCCAGTACTTC.

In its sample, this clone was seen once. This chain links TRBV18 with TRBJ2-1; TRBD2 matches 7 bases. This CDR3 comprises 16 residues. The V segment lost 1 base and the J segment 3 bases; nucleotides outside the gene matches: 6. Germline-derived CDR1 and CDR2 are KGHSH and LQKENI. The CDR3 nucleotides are TGTGCCAGCTCACCACGGGAAGCTAGCGGCTACAATGAGCAGTTCTTC. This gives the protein CASSPREASGYNEQFF.

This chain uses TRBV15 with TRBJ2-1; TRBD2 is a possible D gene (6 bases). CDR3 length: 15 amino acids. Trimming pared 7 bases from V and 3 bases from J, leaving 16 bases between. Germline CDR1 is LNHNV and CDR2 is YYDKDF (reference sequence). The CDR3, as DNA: TGTGCCACCACCACCTCACTAGCAGACTACAATGAGCAGTTCTTC. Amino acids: CATTTSLADYNEQFF.

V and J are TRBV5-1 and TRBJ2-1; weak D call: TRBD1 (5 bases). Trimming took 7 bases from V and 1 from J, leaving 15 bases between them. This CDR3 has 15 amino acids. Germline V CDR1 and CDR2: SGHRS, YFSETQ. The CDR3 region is CASGHPARSYNEQFF. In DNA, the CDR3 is TGCGCCAGCGGACACCCAGCAAGGTCCTACAATGAGCAGTTCTTC.

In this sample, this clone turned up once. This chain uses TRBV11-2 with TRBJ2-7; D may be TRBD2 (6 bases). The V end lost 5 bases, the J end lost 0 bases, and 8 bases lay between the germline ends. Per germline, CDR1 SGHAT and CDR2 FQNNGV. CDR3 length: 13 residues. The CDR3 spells CASSEGGSYEQYF. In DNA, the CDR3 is TGTGCCAGCAGCGAGGGAGGCTCCTACGAGCAGTACTTC.

CDR3 sequence: CSVEGATGTDTQYF. CDR3 bases: TGCAGCGTTGAAGGGGCGACGGGCACAGATACGCAGTATTTT. The chain has TRBV29-1 and TRBJ2-3; D gene unclear. The length of the CDR3 is 14 residues. V lost 1 base and J lost 1, with 9 bases in between. Per germline, CDR1 SQVTM and CDR2 ANQGSEA.

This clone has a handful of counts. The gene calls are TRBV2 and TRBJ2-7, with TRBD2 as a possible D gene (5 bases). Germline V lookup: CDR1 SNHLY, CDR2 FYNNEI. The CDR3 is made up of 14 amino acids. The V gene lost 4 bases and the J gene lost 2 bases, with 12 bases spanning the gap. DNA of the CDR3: TGTGCCAGCAGTGCATCGGGGATACCCTACGAGCAGTACTTC. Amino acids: CASSASGIPYEQYF.

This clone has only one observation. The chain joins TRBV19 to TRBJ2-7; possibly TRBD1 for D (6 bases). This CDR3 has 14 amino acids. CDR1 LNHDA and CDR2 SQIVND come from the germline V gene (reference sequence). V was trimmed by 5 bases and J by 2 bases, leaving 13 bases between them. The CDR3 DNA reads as TGTGCCAGTAGTTCAGGACAGCGCACCTACGAGCAGTACTTC. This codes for CASSSGQRTYEQYF.

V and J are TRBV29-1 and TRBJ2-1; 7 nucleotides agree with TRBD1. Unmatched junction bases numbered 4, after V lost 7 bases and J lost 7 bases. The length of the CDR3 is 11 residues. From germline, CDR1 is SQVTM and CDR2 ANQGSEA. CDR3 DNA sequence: TGCAGCGGCAGACAGGGAAATGAGCAGTTCTTC. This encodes CSGRQGNEQFF.

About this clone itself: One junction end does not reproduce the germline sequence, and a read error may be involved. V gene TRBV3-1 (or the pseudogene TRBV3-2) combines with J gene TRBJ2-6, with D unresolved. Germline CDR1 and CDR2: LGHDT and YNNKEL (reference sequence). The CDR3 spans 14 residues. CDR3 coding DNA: TGTGCCAGCAGCAAAGATCTAGGGGCCAACGTCCTGACTTTC. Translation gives CASSKDLGANVLTF.

CDR3: CASLRDRDSYEQYF. The CDR3 DNA follows: TGTGCCAGTCTCCGGGACAGGGATTCCTACGAGCAGTACTTC. The chain joins TRBV21-1 to TRBJ2-7; the listed D gene, TRBD1, was not tested against the DNA. TRBV21-1 is described as a pseudogene. The CDR3 is 14 amino acids.

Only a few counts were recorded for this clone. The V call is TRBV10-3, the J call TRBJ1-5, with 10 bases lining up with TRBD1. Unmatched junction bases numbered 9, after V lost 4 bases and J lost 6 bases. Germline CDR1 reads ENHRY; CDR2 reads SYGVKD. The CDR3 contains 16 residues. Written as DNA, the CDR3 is TGTGCCATCAGTGCCGACAGGGGGCCAGGAGGTCAGCCCCAGCATTTT. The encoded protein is CAISADRGPGGQPQHF.

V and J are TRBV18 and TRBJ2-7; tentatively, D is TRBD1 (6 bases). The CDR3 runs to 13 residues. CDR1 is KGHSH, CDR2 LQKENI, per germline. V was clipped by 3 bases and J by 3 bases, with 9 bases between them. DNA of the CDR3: TGTGCCAGCTCACCCGGACAGCACTACGAGCAGTACTTC. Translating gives CASSPGQHYEQYF.

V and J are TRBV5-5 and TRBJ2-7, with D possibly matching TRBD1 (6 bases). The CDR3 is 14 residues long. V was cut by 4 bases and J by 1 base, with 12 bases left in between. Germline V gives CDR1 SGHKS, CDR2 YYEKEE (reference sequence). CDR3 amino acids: CASSVLQGSYEQYF. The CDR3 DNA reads TGTGCCAGCAGCGTCCTACAGGGTTCCTACGAGCAGTACTTC. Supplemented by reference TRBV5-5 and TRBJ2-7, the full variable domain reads DAGVTQSPTHLIKTRGQQVTLRCSPISGHKSVSWYQQVLGQGPQFIFQYYEKEERGRGNFPDRFSARQFPNYSSELNVNALLLGDSALYLCASSVLQGSYEQYFGPGTRLTVT.

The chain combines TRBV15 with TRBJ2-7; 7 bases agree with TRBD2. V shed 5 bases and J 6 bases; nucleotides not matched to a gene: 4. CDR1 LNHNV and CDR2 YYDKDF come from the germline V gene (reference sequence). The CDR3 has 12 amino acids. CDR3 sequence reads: CATSWDYSEQYF. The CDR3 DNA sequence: TGTGCCACCAGCTGGGACTACTCCGAGCAGTACTTC.